The next 26 T cell receptor beta chains were all read from a single sample in a study of cytotoxic CD8 clonotypes in ibrutinib-treated CLL. Sequenced by immunoSEQ multiplex PCR; TCRdb stores in-frame clones only, minus some. This sample carries around 310,000 clones, 80% of them seen once, and the ten largest clones take roughly 6.3%. The sequencing here drew on PBMCs, taken before ibrutinib treatment. The origin of the receptors is a human donor with chronic lymphocytic leukemia.

The chain has TRBV11-2 and TRBJ2-3; D assignment may be TRBD1 or TRBD2 (6 bases each). The CDR3 runs 14 residues. The V gene's germline CDR1 is SGHAT and CDR2 FQNNGV. V was cut by 1 base and J by 6 bases, with 11 bases left in between. CDR3 in DNA: TGTGCCAGCAGCTTAGTAGGGGGAGGTGATACGCAGTATTTT. It codes for CASSLVGGGDTQYF. The variable domain in full, completed from reference TRBV11-2 and TRBJ2-3, reads EAGVAQSPRYKIIEKRQSVAFWCNPISGHATLYWYQQILGQGPKLLIQFQNNGVVDDSQLPKDRFSAERLKGVDSTLKIQPAKLEDSAVYLCASSLVGGGDTQYFGPGTRLTVL.

The chain has TRBV27 and TRBJ2-3; possibly TRBD2 for D (6 bases). Germline V gene data show CDR1 as MNHEY and CDR2 as SMNVEV (reference sequence). The CDR3 runs 13 residues. V lost 6 bases and J 0 bases, leaving 7 bases between the germline ends. DNA for the CDR3: TGTGCCAGCAGCAGCGGGAGCACAGATACGCAGTATTTT. Translated, it gives CASSSGSTDTQYF.

This rearrangement joins TRBV4-3 to TRBJ2-7; no clear D. The CDR3 contains 14 residues. V gave up 1 base and J gave up 4 bases, with 11 bases separating them. Germline V CDR1 and CDR2: LGHNA, YSLEER. Here the CDR3 reads CASSQVALEYEQYF. The CDR3 DNA follows: TGCGCCAGCAGCCAAGTCGCCCTAGAGTACGAGCAGTACTTC.

Here the CDR3 reads CATSRGLAGDLEQFF. The CDR3 region has the DNA TGTGCCACCAGCAGAGGACTAGCGGGAGATCTTGAGCAGTTCTTC. The chain links TRBV15 to TRBJ2-1, with 12 bases aligning to TRBD2. Germline CDR1 LNHNV, CDR2 YYDKDF (reference sequence). The V segment lost 1 base and the J segment 9 bases; nucleotides outside the gene matches: 4. The CDR3 has 15 amino acids.

V gene TRBV6-6 combines with J gene TRBJ1-1, with no clear D. This CDR3 has 13 amino acids. Germline CDR1 MNHNY, CDR2 SVGAGI (reference sequence). The ends were cut back, 6 bases at V and 4 bases at J, with 12 bases in the middle. The CDR3 DNA is TGTGCCAGCAGCTCCCAGGAAGCCACTGAAGCTTTCTTT. It translates to CASSSQEATEAFF.

The V gene is TRBV18, the J gene TRBJ1-4, with 7 bases fitting TRBD1. The CDR3 loop spans 15 amino acids. Germline V gene lookup returns CDR1 KGHSH and CDR2 LQKENI. V gave up 2 bases and J gave up 6 bases; unmatched junction bases: 6. The CDR3 nucleotides are TGTGCCAGCTCACCAGGGAAGGGGGCAGATGAAAAACTGTTTTTT. Translated: CASSPGKGADEKLFF.

The chain recombines TRBV5-4 with TRBJ1-2; 7 bases map to TRBD1. Germline loops: CDR1 SGHNT, CDR2 YYREEE (reference sequence). After removal of 4 bases from V and 2 bases from J, the junction contained 2 bases not matched to a gene. This CDR3 contains 13 residues. The CDR3, as DNA: TGTGCCAGCAGCCAGACAGGGAACTATGGCTACACCTTC. Protein: CASSQTGNYGYTF. Together with reference TRBV5-4 and TRBJ1-2, the CDR3 gives the full variable domain: ETGVTQSPTHLIKTRGQQVTLRCSSQSGHNTVSWYQQALGQGPQFIFQYYREEENGRGNFPPRFSGLQFPNYSSELNVNALELDDSALYLCASSQTGNYGYTFGSGTRLTVV.

This clone showed up just once. The rearrangement joins TRBV7-2 to TRBJ1-1; D is undetermined. Looked up from germline, CDR1 is SGHTA and CDR2 is FQGNSA. Trimming took 11 bases from V and 0 from J, leaving 16 bases between them. The CDR3 contains 14 residues. The CDR3 DNA sequence: TGTGCCCCTACTCCTGGGTACTTGAACACTGAAGCTTTCTTT. Residues: CAPTPGYLNTEAFF.

The rearrangement links TRBV4-3 to TRBJ1-3; D gene ambiguous. Germline V gives CDR1 LGHNA, CDR2 YSLEER. The CDR3 is 17 amino acids. Trimming cost V 2 bases and J 0 bases, with 14 bases left between them. The CDR3 loop is CASSQSAPLHSGNTIYF. CDR3 in DNA: TGCGCCAGCAGCCAATCTGCTCCACTGCACTCTGGAAACACCATATATTTT.

Details on this clone: No conserved phenylalanine or tryptophan is present at the end of the CDR3, so a read error is the likely explanation. The DNA is left out, because the CDR3 cannot be placed on it with certainty; the CDR3 is given as TCRdb lists it. The chain joins TRBV23-1 to TRBJ2-7. TRBV23-1 is an ORF; its function is uncertain. The CDR3 is 11 residues long, counting both termini. The CDR3 here is CASSQSRGLGI.

The chain has TRBV6-5 and TRBJ1-2; D possibly corresponds to TRBD1 (5 bases). The germline V and J ends were trimmed by 6 bases and 8 bases, with 19 bases remaining between them. The CDR3 is made up of 14 amino acids. Germline CDR1 reads MNHEY; CDR2 reads SVGAGI. The CDR3 here is CASSHNRDSGGYTF. The CDR3 nucleotides are TGTGCCAGCAGCCACAACCGGGACTCAGGGGGCTACACCTTC.

This chain connects TRBV7-2 to TRBJ2-1; the match to TRBD2 covers 9 bases. This CDR3 comprises 17 residues. Germline lookup yields CDR1 SGHTA and CDR2 FQGNSA. V shed 4 bases and J 0 bases; nucleotides not matched to a gene: 7. The CDR3 here is CASSYSGRISSYNEQFF. The CDR3 region has the DNA TGTGCCAGCAGCTATAGCGGGAGAATTAGCTCCTACAATGAGCAGTTCTTC. Looking up the rest from reference TRBV7-2 and TRBJ2-1 gives the full variable domain: GAGVSQSPSNKVTEKGKDVELRCDPISGHTALYWYRQSLGQGLEFLIYFQGNSAPDKSGLPSDRFSAERTGGSVSTLTIQRTQQEDSAVYLCASSYSGRISSYNEQFFGPGTRLTVL.

The gene calls are TRBV7-2 and TRBJ2-5, with 7 nucleotides matching TRBD2. Per germline, CDR1 SGHTA and CDR2 FQGNSA. The CDR3 totals 15 residues. The V gene end was trimmed by 5 bases and the J gene end by 5 bases; junction bases not matched to a gene: 11. The CDR3 region has the DNA TGTGCCAGCAGCCTAAGGGCGGGAGATTGGGAGACCCAGTACTTC. This sequence encodes CASSLRAGDWETQYF.

The V gene is TRBV27, the J gene TRBJ1-2; a weak D match, TRBD1 (5 bases). Germline CDR1 reads MNHEY; CDR2 reads SMNVEV (reference sequence). Trimming pared 8 bases from V and 2 bases from J, leaving 18 bases between. The CDR3 covers 15 residues. The CDR3 bases are TGTGCCAGCCGCGAGGTGGGGCGCGCCAACTATGGCTACACCTTC. Its translation: CASREVGRANYGYTF.

This clone occurred a few times. The rearrangement uses TRBV4-3 and TRBJ2-1; 9 bases are a match to TRBD1. This CDR3 is 16 amino acids long. The trim removed 4 bases at V and 1 base at J, leaving 5 bases unmatched. The germline CDR1 and CDR2 sequences are LGHNA and YSLEER. CDR3 bases: TGCGCCAGCAGCCGGGACAGGGCTAGTTCCTACAATGAGCAGTTCTTC. Translated: CASSRDRASSYNEQFF.

The CDR3 DNA sequence: TGTGCCAGCAGCCCGAGCGGGACACCCCGGCCCAACACTGAAGCTTTCTTT. Encoded protein: CASSPSGTPRPNTEAFF. This chain joins TRBV9 and TRBJ1-1, with D perhaps matching TRBD1 (6 bases). The CDR3 sequence is 17 residues long. The germline V gene encodes CDR1 SGDLS and CDR2 YYNGEE. Trimming took off 4 bases at V and 2 bases at J, with 21 bases between the two ends. Full variable domain (remainder filled in from reference TRBV9 and TRBJ1-1): DSGVTQTPKHLITATGQRVTLRCSPRSGDLSVYWYQQSLDQGLQFLIQYYNGEERAKGNILERFSAQQFPDLHSELNLSSLELGDSALYFCASSPSGTPRPNTEAFFGQGTRLTVV.

The chain recombines TRBV4-3 with TRBJ2-3, with TRBD2 identical over 7 bases. Germline V CDR1 and CDR2: LGHNA, YSLEER. The length of the CDR3 is 17 residues. With V trimmed by 1 base and J by 0 bases, 7 bases remained unmatched. CDR3 sequence (DNA): TGCGCCAGCAGCCAAGCCGCGGGACTAATGAGCACAGATACGCAGTATTTT. Translating gives CASSQAAGLMSTDTQYF.

This sequence joins TRBV28 and TRBJ1-1; no clear D gene. V was pared by 5 bases and J by 1 base, with 20 bases between. This CDR3 has 17 amino acids. The germline V gene has CDR1 MDHEN and CDR2 SYDVKM. CDR3 DNA sequence: TGTGCCAGCAGTCCAGACACCATTTTATTCGGGAACACTGAAGCTTTCTTT. It codes for CASSPDTILFGNTEAFF.

The V gene is TRBV11-2, the J gene TRBJ2-5, with 7 bases identical to TRBD1. The CDR3 extends over 16 amino acids. In germline, CDR1 is SGHAT, CDR2 FQNNGV. V trimming: 0 bases; J trimming: 5 bases; junction bases outside the gene matches: 9. CDR3 sequence reads: CASSLDSYQGVETQYF. In nucleotides, the CDR3 is TGTGCCAGCAGCTTAGACTCCTACCAGGGGGTGGAGACCCAGTACTTC.

The CDR3 DNA sequence: TGTGCCAGCAGAAAGACTAGCGGGGGAAGTTCCTACAATGAGCAGTTCTTC. This codes for CASRKTSGGSSYNEQFF. V usage is TRBV27 and J usage is TRBJ2-1, with 12 bases fitting TRBD2. V shed 6 bases, J shed 1 base, and the junction held 7 bases outside the gene matches. The CDR3 loop spans 17 amino acids. Per the germline V gene, CDR1 is MNHEY and CDR2 is SMNVEV (reference sequence).

The genes are TRBV7-9 and TRBJ2-5, with a weak D call TRBD1 (5 bases). Trimming stripped 5 bases from V and 1 base from J, with 11 bases between. Germline V gives CDR1 SEHNR, CDR2 FQNEAQ (reference sequence). The CDR3 totals 14 residues. The CDR3 reads CASSHRQTQETQYF. In nucleotides, the CDR3 is TGTGCCAGCAGCCACAGACAGACCCAAGAGACCCAGTACTTC.

V is TRBV5-8 and J is TRBJ2-1; 9 nucleotides agree with TRBD2. CDR3 length equals 17 residues. The V gene's germline CDR1 is SGHTS and CDR2 YDEGEE. The trim removed 0 bases at V and 0 bases at J, leaving 4 bases unmatched. In nucleotides, the CDR3 is TGTGCCAGCAGCTTGGTTGGTAGCGGGAGCTCCTACAATGAGCAGTTCTTC. Translation: CASSLVGSGSSYNEQFF.

This clone was detected only a few times. This CDR3 reads CASSQRQGTAYEQYF. In DNA, the CDR3 is TGCGCCAGCAGCCAAAGACAGGGAACCGCCTACGAGCAGTACTTC. V and J are TRBV4-1 and TRBJ2-7; 7 nucleotides line up with TRBD1. This CDR3 comprises 15 residues. The ends lost 2 bases at V and 2 bases at J; junction bases unmatched: 6. CDR1 and CDR2 (germline): MGHRA, YSYEKL.

V gene TRBV2 combines with J gene TRBJ2-7; 13 nucleotides align to TRBD2. The CDR3 has 15 amino acids. Germline V gives CDR1 SNHLY, CDR2 FYNNEI. The J segment lost 4 bases and the V segment lost 6 bases, leaving 6 bases of the junction unmatched. DNA for the CDR3: TGTGCCAGCAGGAGGACTAGCGGGAGCAGATACGAGCAGTACTTC. Amino acids: CASRRTSGSRYEQYF.

This clone appeared once. The chain links TRBV5-4 to TRBJ2-7; TRBD2 aligns across 10 bases. CDR3 length: 16 residues. From germline, CDR1 is SGHNT and CDR2 YYREEE (reference sequence). V trimming: 5 bases; J trimming: 0 bases; junction bases outside the gene matches: 8. CDR3 coding DNA: TGTGCCAGCAGTTCGATAGCGGGAGGAAGCTCCTACGAGCAGTACTTC. Its protein is CASSSIAGGSSYEQYF.

The rearrangement links TRBV29-1 to TRBJ2-1; 7 nucleotides match TRBD2. Germline-derived CDR1 and CDR2 are SQVTM and ANQGSEA. The J segment lost 4 bases and the V segment lost 3 bases, leaving 6 bases of the junction unmatched. The CDR3 loop spans 14 amino acids. CDR3 coding DNA: TGCAGCGTTGATCCCGCGGGAGCTTACAATGAGCAGTTCTTC. It translates to CSVDPAGAYNEQFF.